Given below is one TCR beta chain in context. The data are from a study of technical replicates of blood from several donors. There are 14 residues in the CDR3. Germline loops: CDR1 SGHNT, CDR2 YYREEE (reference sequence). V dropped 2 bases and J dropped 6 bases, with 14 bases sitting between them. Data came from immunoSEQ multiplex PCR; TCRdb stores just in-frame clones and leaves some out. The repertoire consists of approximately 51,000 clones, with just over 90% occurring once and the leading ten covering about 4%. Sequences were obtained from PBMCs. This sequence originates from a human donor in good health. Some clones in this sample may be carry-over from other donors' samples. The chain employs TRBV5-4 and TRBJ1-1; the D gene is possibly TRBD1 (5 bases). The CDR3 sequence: CASSLIARDSEAFF. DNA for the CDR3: TGTGCCAGCAGCTTAATTGCCAGGGACTCTGAAGCTTTCTTT.